This T cell receptor beta chain was captured by sequencing in a study of T cells in Graves' hyperthyroidism and ophthalmopathy. V lost 0 bases, J lost 1 base, and 14 bases lay in between. The CDR3 totals 17 residues. CDR1 SGHTA and CDR2 FQGTGA come from the germline V gene. Researchers amplified the TCR beta CDR3 regions from RNA transcripts. The study used the HTBI primer set for a first-round RT-PCR of the TCR CDR3. TCRdb called the multiplex PCR reads again in MiXCR, with one record for every CDR3 protein. The table has around 400,000 distinct CDR3 sequences, approximately 25% seen once. There are a few counts of this clonotype. No antigen is known for it. Study-level points and caveats: The model foresaw ophthalmopathy a median around 6 months prior to onset.

Hyperthyroidism had been newly diagnosed in patients aged 18 to 65, and its duration was under 2 months. Fresh peripheral blood, under 13 ml, was the source of the PBMCs. Sequencing was carried out using blood. The sequence was obtained from a man between 50 and 59 years old with Graves' hyperthyroidism. The rearrangement uses TRBV7-3 and TRBJ2-3; D might be TRBD1 (6 bases). CDR3 DNA: TGTGCCAGCAGCTTAACGGATCAGGGGTATGGCACAGATACGCAGTATTTT. This gives the protein CASSLTDQGYGTDTQYF.